The clone carrying this T cell receptor beta chain was observed a few times. As yet, its antigen is unknown. Method: immunoSEQ multiplex PCR; TCRdb's copy keeps in-frame clones and lacks some. The sample has more than 120,000 clones, approximately 86% seen once. V was cut by 8 bases and J by 0 bases, with 14 bases left in between. Germline V gene data show CDR1 as LGHNT and CDR2 as FRNRAP. This CDR3 has 14 amino acids. This record belongs to a study of cytomegalovirus exposure and HLA in healthy donors. General study results and limits: Usually a TCR sequence was rare, but some public TCRs were found in many donors. In vitro data verified a few CMV-associated chains as specific for CMV antigens.

The V and J genes are TRBV12-5 and TRBJ2-7, with D perhaps TRBD2 (5 bases). Sequencing was carried out using PBMCs. The TCR was taken from a man between 18 and 29 years old in good health and CMV-seropositive. The CDR3 spells CASSYSGSSYEQYF. In nucleotides, the CDR3 is TGTGCTAGTTCCTATAGTGGGAGCTCCTACGAGCAGTACTTC.